This T cell receptor (beta chain) was recovered during a study of blood T cell repertoires in COVID-19. As for the study in general: The study drew acute and convalescent COVID-19 samples from the United States, Italy and Spain.

The CDR3 runs 15 residues. Germline V gene sequence: CDR1 MNHEY, CDR2 SMNVEV (reference sequence). Trimming removed 0 bases from V and 10 bases from J, with 13 bases in between. Here immunoSEQ multiplex PCR was the method, and the copy in TCRdb shows in-frame clones only, minus some. The repertoire holds about 250,000 clones, with more than 75% as singletons. The sequence derives from a woman aged 50 to 60 who had recovered from COVID-19. Input material: PBMCs or T cells enriched from blood (not recorded which). V is TRBV27 and J is TRBJ1-6; D is unclear. CDR3 nucleotide sequence: TGTGCCAGCAGTTTATCTCAAGTGGGCTTCTCACCCCTCCACTTT. Its translation is CASSLSQVGFSPLHF.